The following is a TCR beta chain sequence with its context. The data derive from a study of T-cell reconstitution after alpha-beta-depleted transplantation in children. Preparation of the TCRbeta library involved a method that used unique molecular identifiers. Via MiXCR, TCRdb re-called the PCR reads, giving one row per CDR3 protein. The data show about 610,000 distinct CDR3 sequences, about 10% seen once. CDR3 length: 16 amino acids. With 5 bases removed from V and 5 bases from J, the gap between germline ends came to 21 bases. Germline V gene sequence: CDR1 SGHTA, CDR2 FQGNSA. The rearrangement joins TRBV7-2 to TRBJ1-2, with a possible D match to TRBD1 (6 bases). The specimen comprised PBMCs from the stem cell graft donor, sampled from the stem cell graft. The receptor was derived from a human donor who donated a stem cell graft to a child with acute myeloid leukemia. The CDR3 DNA is TGTGCCAGCAGCCCGAGTACGCCGGGGGCAAATTATGGCTACACCTTC. This encodes CASSPSTPGANYGYTF.